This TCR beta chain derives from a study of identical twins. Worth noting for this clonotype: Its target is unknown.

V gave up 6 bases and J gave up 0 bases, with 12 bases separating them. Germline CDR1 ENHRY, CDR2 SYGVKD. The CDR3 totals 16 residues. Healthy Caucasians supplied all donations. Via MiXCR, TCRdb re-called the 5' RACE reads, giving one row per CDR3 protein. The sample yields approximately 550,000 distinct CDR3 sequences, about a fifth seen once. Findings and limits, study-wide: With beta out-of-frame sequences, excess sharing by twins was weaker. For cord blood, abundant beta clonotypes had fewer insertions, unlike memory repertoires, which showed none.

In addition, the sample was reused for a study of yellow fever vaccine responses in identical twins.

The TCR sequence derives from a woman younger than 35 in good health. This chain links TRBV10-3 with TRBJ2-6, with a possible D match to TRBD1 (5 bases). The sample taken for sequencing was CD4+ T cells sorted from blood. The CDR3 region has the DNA TGTGCCATCAGAGCACAGGCCAACTCTGGGGCCAACGTCCTGACTTTC. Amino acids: CAIRAQANSGANVLTF.